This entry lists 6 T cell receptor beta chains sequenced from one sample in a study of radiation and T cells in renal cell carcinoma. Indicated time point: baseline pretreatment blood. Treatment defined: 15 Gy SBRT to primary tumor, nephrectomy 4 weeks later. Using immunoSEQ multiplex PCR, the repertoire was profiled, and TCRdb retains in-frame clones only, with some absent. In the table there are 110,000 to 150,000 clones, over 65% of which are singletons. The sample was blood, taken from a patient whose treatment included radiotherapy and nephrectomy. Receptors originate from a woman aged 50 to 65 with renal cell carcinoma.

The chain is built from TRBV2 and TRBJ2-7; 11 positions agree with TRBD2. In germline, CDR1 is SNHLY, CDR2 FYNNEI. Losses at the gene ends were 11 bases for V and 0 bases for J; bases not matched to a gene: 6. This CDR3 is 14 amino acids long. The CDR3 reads CAGTSGRPSYEQYF. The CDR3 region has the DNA TGTGCCGGAACTAGCGGGAGACCCTCCTACGAGCAGTACTTC.

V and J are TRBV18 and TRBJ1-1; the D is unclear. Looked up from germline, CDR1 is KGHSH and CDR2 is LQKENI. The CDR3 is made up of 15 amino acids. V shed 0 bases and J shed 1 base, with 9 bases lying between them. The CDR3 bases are TGTGCCAGCTCACCACCGGCCAGGACGAACACTGAAGCTTTCTTT. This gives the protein CASSPPARTNTEAFF.

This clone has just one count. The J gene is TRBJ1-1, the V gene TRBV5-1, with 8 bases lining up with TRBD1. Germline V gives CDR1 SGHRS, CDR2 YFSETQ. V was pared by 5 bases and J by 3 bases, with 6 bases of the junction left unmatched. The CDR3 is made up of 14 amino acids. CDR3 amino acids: CASRLTGADTEAFF. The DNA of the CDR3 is TGCGCCAGCAGGTTGACAGGGGCAGACACTGAAGCTTTCTTT.

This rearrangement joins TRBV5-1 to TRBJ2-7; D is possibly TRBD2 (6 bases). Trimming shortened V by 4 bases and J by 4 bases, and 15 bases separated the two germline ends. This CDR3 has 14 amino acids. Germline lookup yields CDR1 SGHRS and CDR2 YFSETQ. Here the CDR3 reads CASSPSSVEYEQYF. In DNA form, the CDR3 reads TGCGCCAGCAGCCCATCTAGCGTAGAATACGAGCAGTACTTC. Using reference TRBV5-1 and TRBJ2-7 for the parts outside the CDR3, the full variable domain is KAGVTQTPRYLIKTRGQQVTLSCSPISGHRSVSWYQQTPGQGLQFLFEYFSETQRNKGNFPGRFSGRQFSNSRSEMNVSTLELGDSALYLCASSPSSVEYEQYFGPGTRLTVT.

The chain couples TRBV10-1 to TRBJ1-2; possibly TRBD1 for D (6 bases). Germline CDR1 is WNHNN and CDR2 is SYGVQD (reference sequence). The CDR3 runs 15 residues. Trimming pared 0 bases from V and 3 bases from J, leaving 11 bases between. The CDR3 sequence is CASSESTGKYYGYTF. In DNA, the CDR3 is TGCGCCAGCAGTGAGTCCACAGGGAAGTACTATGGCTACACCTTC.

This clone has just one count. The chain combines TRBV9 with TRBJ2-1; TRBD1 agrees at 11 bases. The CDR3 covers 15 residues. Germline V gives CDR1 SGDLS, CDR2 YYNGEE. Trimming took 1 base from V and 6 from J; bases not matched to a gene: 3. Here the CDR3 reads CASSVYGTGGNEQFF. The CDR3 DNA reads TGTGCCAGCAGCGTATACGGGACAGGGGGCAATGAGCAGTTCTTC.